The clone carrying this T cell receptor (beta chain) was detected once. Its antigen remains unknown. Assay: immunoSEQ multiplex PCR; the TCRdb copy retains only in-frame clones and omits some. Found here are about 120,000 clones, more than 85% of them singletons; the top ten hold 3%. The germline gives CDR1 GTSNPN, CDR2 SVGIG (reference sequence). Unmatched junction bases numbered 11, after V lost 2 bases and J lost 5 bases. This CDR3 is 16 amino acids long. These data originate in a study of T cell responses to AZD1222 COVID-19 vaccine. Points from the study as a whole: Unmutated variant regions are reportedly the target of nearly half of TCRs that are spike-specific. Scientists sampled the repertoires only once the peak T cell response had passed. Spike regions recognized by vaccine-associated CD4 TCRs spanned the protein, led by 160-218 and 743-854.

This clonotype was obtained from an adult who received the AZD1222 COVID-19 vaccine. The rearrangement uses TRBV30 and TRBJ1-2; 10 positions agree with TRBD1. Here the sequenced sample was peripheral blood, taken 28 days after the second AZD1222 dose. CDR3 sequence: CAWSSSRDRGRYGYTF. The CDR3 DNA follows: TGTGCCTGGAGTTCCTCCCGGGACAGGGGTCGGTATGGCTACACCTTC. The whole variable domain, remainder taken from reference TRBV30 and TRBJ1-2, is SQTIHQWPATLVQPVGSPLSLECTVEGTSNPNLYWYRQAAGRGLQLLFYSVGIGQISSEVPQNLSASRPQDRQFILSSKKLLLSDSGFYLCAWSSSRDRGRYGYTFGSGTRLTVV.